These T cell receptor beta chains were read from a single sample in a study of shared clonotypes between healthy human individuals. Data came from immunoSEQ multiplex PCR; TCRdb stores just in-frame clones and leaves some out. Here the sample spans 190,000 or so clones, 65% to 80% being singletons. What was sequenced was memory CD4+ T cells sorted from blood. These receptor sequences come from a man younger than 45 in good health. CDR3s include the opening cysteine and the closing phenylalanine or tryptophan. D genes are given only for firm matches. For some rows the clone size is stated as once, few or many, or as a class when expanded; others skip it.

CDR3: CASSQGRDRQNTIYF
J: TRBJ1-3
D: TRBD1
V: TRBV14
size: few

CDR3: CASSMTGGIQYF
J: TRBJ2-4
D: TRBD1
V: TRBV7-3
size: few

CDR3: CSVAADRGRYTF
J: TRBJ1-2
D: TRBD1
V: TRBV29-1
size: -

CDR3: CASSLGRTKNNEQFF
J: TRBJ2-1
D: -
V: TRBV7-2
size: -

CDR3: CASSASPQAIYEQYF
J: TRBJ2-7
D: -
V: TRBV9
size: -

CDR3: CASSGAGPNQPQHF
J: TRBJ1-5
D: -
V: TRBV18
size: once

CDR3: CASRSTGGWETQYF
J: TRBJ2-5
D: TRBD1
V: TRBV6-5
size: -

CDR3: CASSPRRALGAGDTQYF
J: TRBJ2-3
D: TRBD2
V: TRBV10-1
size: -

CDR3: CASSQEGGNYNEQFF
J: TRBJ2-1
D: -
V: TRBV4-2
size: few

CDR3: CASSWGQGGGYTF
J: TRBJ1-2
D: TRBD1
V: TRBV7-9
size: -

CDR3: CASSSLVLRTSGDNEQFF
J: TRBJ2-1
D: TRBD2
V: TRBV4-1
size: -

CDR3: CASSLYPGTDYGYTF
J: TRBJ1-2
D: TRBD1
V: TRBV14
size: few

CDR3: CASSPRPRGINSGANVLTF
J: TRBJ2-6
D: TRBD1
V: TRBV5-1
size: -

CDR3: CAGRTEVNTEAFF
J: TRBJ1-1
D: -
V: TRBV10-3
size: -

CDR3: CASSPTRAGVGNIQYF
J: TRBJ2-4
D: -
V: TRBV5-6
size: -